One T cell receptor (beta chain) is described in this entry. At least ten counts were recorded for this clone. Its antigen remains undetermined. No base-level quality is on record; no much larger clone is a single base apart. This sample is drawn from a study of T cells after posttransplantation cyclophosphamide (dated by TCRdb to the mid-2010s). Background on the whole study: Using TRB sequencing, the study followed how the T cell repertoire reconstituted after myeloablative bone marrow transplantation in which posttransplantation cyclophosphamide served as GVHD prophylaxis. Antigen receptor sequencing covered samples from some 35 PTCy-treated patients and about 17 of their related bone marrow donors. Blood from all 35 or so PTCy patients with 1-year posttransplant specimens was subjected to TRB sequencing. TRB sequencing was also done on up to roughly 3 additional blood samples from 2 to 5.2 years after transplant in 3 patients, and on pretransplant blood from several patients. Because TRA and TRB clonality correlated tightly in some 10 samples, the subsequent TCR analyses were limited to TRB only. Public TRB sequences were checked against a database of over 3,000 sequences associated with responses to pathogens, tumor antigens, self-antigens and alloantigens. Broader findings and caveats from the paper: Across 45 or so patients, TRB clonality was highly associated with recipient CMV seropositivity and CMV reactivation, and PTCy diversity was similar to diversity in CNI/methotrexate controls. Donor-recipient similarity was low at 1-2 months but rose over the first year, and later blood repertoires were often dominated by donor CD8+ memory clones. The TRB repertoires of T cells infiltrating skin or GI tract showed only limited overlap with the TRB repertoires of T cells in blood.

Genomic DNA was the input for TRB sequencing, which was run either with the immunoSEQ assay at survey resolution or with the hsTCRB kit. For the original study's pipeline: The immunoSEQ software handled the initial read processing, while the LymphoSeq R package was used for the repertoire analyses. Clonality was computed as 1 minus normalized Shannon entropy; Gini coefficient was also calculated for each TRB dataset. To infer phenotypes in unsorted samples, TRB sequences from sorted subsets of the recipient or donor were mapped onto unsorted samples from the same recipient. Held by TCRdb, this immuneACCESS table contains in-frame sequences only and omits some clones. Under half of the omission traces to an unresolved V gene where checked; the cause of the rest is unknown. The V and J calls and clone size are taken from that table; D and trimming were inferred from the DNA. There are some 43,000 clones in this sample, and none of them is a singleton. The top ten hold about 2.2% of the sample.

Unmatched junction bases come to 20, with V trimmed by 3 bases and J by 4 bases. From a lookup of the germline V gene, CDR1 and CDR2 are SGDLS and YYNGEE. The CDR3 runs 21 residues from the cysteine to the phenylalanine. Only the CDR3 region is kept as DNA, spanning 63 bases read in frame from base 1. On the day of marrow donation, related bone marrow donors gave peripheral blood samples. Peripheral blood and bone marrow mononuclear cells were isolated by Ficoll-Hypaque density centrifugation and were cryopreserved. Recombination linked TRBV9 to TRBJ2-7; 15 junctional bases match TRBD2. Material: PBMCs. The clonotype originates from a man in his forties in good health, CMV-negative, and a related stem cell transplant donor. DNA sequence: TGTGCCAGCAGCGCCCATTCCCCGGGACTAGCGGGAGGTCCCTTGGAGTACGAGCAGTACTTC. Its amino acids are CASSAHSPGLAGGPLEYEQYF.